The sequence of this T cell receptor beta chain was determined in a study of cytomegalovirus exposure and HLA in healthy donors. Overall study: HLA-typed donors contributed around 85 million unique TCRs, which were held in an early data release.

PCR involved 60 Vbeta and 13 Jbeta primers. Sequencing was performed with immunoSEQ multiplex PCR; in TCRdb, only in-frame clones are kept and a portion is missing. The sample lists some 120,000 clones, 75% to 85% occurring once. The germline V gene encodes CDR1 SGHRS and CDR2 YFSETQ. The junction had 4 bases not matched to a gene; V was cut back by 0 bases and J by 3 bases. The CDR3 is 15 residues long. Input material: PBMCs. This TCR was recovered from a woman in her 50s in good health and CMV-seropositive. This chain connects TRBV5-1 to TRBJ2-7; 9 bases agree with TRBD1. The DNA of the CDR3 is TGCGCCAGCAGCTTGGGGGACAGGGACGTCTACGAGCAGTACTTC. Its protein is CASSLGDRDVYEQYF.